This is a list of T cell receptor beta chains from one sample in a study of blood T cell repertoires in COVID-19. The table came from immunoSEQ multiplex PCR; TCRdb's copy has only in-frame clones and leaves some out. The table shows approximately 140,000 clones, with roughly 86% occurring only once. What was sequenced was PBMCs or T cells enriched from blood (not recorded which). Receptors originate from a woman aged 50 to 60 with acute COVID-19. Each CDR3 is given with its conserved first and last residue. D genes are given only for firm matches. Size tells how often a clone was seen (once, few, many) or the class of an expanded clone, and some rows leave it out.

V: TRBV4-1; size: -; D: TRBD2; J: TRBJ2-7; DNA: TGCGCCAGCAGCCACAATGGACTAGCGGGTACCTACGAGCAGTACTTC; CDR3: CASSHNGLAGTYEQYF
V: TRBV29-1; size: -; D: TRBD1; J: TRBJ1-2; DNA: TGCAGCGTCGGGGACAGCCAAAGGGGCTACACCTTC; CDR3: CSVGDSQRGYTF
V: TRBV11-3; size: few; D: -; J: TRBJ1-1; DNA: TGTGCCAGCAGCTTTCAGGTGAACACTGAAGCTTTCTTT; CDR3: CASSFQVNTEAFF
V: TRBV28; size: once; D: -; J: TRBJ1-2; DNA: TGTGCCACCCGAGGGTTGCCAATCGGCTACACCTTC; CDR3: CATRGLPIGYTF
V: TRBV25-1; size: -; D: TRBD1; J: TRBJ2-3; DNA: TGTGCCAGCAGTCCAGACAGGGCGGACACAGATACGCAGTATTTT; CDR3: CASSPDRADTDTQYF
V: TRBV5-4; size: -; D: TRBD1; J: TRBJ1-1; DNA: TGTGCCAGCAGCTTGGGGAGGGGGCAGGTGAACACTGAAGCTTTCTTT; CDR3: CASSLGRGQVNTEAFF
V: TRBV19; size: -; D: TRBD2; J: TRBJ2-7; DNA: TGTGCCAGTAGTAGTAGCGGGAGCGCACTCTACGAGCAGTACTTC; CDR3: CASSSSGSALYEQYF
V: TRBV6-5; size: once; D: -; J: TRBJ1-2; DNA: TGTGCCAGCAGCACCGACAGGCTCGGTGACTATGGCTACACCTTC; CDR3: CASSTDRLGDYGYTF
V: TRBV20-1; size: -; D: -; J: TRBJ2-4; DNA: TGCAGTGCTAGTGATTTGGGGACTGGGGATGGCAAAAACATTCAGTACTTC; CDR3: CSASDLGTGDGKNIQYF
V: TRBV5-1; size: -; D: TRBD2; J: TRBJ2-7; DNA: TGCGCCAGCAGCCCCCAGAACGGGGCTAGCGGGAGTGGAGAGCAGTACTTC; CDR3: CASSPQNGASGSGEQYF
V: TRBV23-1; size: -; D: -; J: TRBJ2-7; DNA: TGCGCCAGCAGTCAACTGCGTTATGTCTACGAGCAGTACTTC; CDR3: CASSQLRYVYEQYF
V: TRBV5-1; size: -; D: TRBD1; J: TRBJ1-1; DNA: TGCGCCAGCAGCCAAGGACAGGGGACTGAAGCTTTCTTT; CDR3: CASSQGQGTEAFF
V: TRBV25-1; size: -; D: TRBD1; J: TRBJ1-2; DNA: TGTGCCAGCAGTGTCGGGACAGAACACTATGGCTACACCTTC; CDR3: CASSVGTEHYGYTF
V: TRBV10-3; size: -; D: TRBD1; J: TRBJ1-5; DNA: TGTGCCATCGGGGGACAGGGCAATCAGCCCCAGCATTTT; CDR3: CAIGGQGNQPQHF
V: TRBV5-1; size: -; D: -; J: TRBJ2-3; DNA: TGCGCCAGCAGTTTGACCGGGCGCATAGCGTCAGATACGCAGTATTTT; CDR3: CASSLTGRIASDTQYF
V: TRBV7-9; size: -; D: TRBD1; J: TRBJ2-5; DNA: TGTGCCAGCAGTAAGGACAGGGGGATTCCCCGTCAAGAGACCCAGTACTTC; CDR3: CASSKDRGIPRQETQYF
V: TRBV7-9; size: -; D: -; J: TRBJ1-1; DNA: TGTGCCAGCAGCTTGTCCGGGAACACTGAAGCTTTCTTT; CDR3: CASSLSGNTEAFF
V: TRBV5-1; size: -; D: -; J: TRBJ2-2; DNA: TGCGCCAGCAGCTTTAGGCTAGCCAGCGCGAACACCGGGGAGCTGTTTTTT; CDR3: CASSFRLASANTGELFF
V: TRBV7-8; size: -; D: TRBD1; J: TRBJ2-7; DNA: TGTGCCAGCAGCTTAGCGACAGGGGAGTTAACCTACGAGCAGTACTTC; CDR3: CASSLATGELTYEQYF
V: TRBV2; size: -; D: -; J: TRBJ2-7; DNA: TGTGCCAGCCGCCCGGGGGAAGAAGGCGAGCAGTACTTC; CDR3: CASRPGEEGEQYF
V: TRBV5-4; size: -; D: TRBD1; J: TRBJ1-6; DNA: TGTGCCAGCAGCTCTGCAGGGGGCGCGGACTCACCCCTCCACTTT; CDR3: CASSSAGGADSPLHF
V: TRBV6-5; size: -; D: TRBD1; J: TRBJ1-2; DNA: TGTGCCAGCAGTTTGGACAGGGGCGAGGCTAACTATGGCTACACCTTC; CDR3: CASSLDRGEANYGYTF
V: TRBV24-1; size: -; D: -; J: TRBJ2-1; DNA: TGTGCCACCAGTGATATATACAATGAGCAGTTCTTC; CDR3: CATSDIYNEQFF
V: TRBV2; size: few; D: TRBD1; J: TRBJ1-1; DNA: TGTGCCAGCAGGAAGGGCCCAGTGGGACAGAAGAACACTGAAGCTTTCTTT; CDR3: CASRKGPVGQKNTEAFF
V: TRBV2; size: -; D: TRBD2; J: TRBJ2-3; DNA: TGTGCCAGCAGGGGACTAGGGAGCACAGATACGCAGTATTTT; CDR3: CASRGLGSTDTQYF
V: TRBV2; size: few; D: TRBD1; J: TRBJ1-2; DNA: TGTGCCACCAGGGAGGGACAGGACTATGGCTACACCTTC; CDR3: CATREGQDYGYTF
V: TRBV29-1; size: -; D: -; J: TRBJ1-1; DNA: TGCAGCGTTGAACAGTTGAACACTGAAGCTTTCTTT; CDR3: CSVEQLNTEAFF
V: TRBV7-8; size: -; D: -; J: TRBJ1-4; DNA: TGTGCCAGCAGCTTAGCGCGAAATGAAAAACTGTTTTTT; CDR3: CASSLARNEKLFF
V: TRBV5-1; size: -; D: TRBD2; J: TRBJ2-3; DNA: TGCGCCAGCAGCCCCAGGCAGGGAGGGGACACAGATACGCAGTATTTT; CDR3: CASSPRQGGDTDTQYF
V: TRBV11-3; size: once; D: TRBD2; J: TRBJ2-1; DNA: TGTGCCAGCAGCTTAGCTGGGACTAGCGGGATTGAGCAGTTCTTC; CDR3: CASSLAGTSGIEQFF
V: TRBV14; size: -; D: -; J: TRBJ1-2; DNA: TGTGCCAGCAGCCCCCTCGCAGGGGTTGGCTACACCTTC; CDR3: CASSPLAGVGYTF
V: TRBV19; size: -; D: -; J: TRBJ1-2; DNA: TGTGCCAGTAGTATTTACCATGCGGGGGAGTATGGCTACACCTTC; CDR3: CASSIYHAGEYGYTF
V: TRBV9; size: -; D: -; J: TRBJ2-7; DNA: TGTGCCAGCAGCGATGGAGGTGAGCAGTACTTC; CDR3: CASSDGGEQYF
V: TRBV30; size: -; D: -; J: TRBJ1-1; DNA: TGTGCCTGGGCTAGTACTGAAGCTTTCTTT; CDR3: CAWASTEAFF
V: TRBV28; size: once; D: -; J: TRBJ2-7; DNA: TGTGCCAGCAGTGAAGCGCAAGGTGTTTCCTACGAGCAGTACTTC; CDR3: CASSEAQGVSYEQYF
V: TRBV19; size: -; D: TRBD2; J: TRBJ2-1; DNA: TGTGCCAGTAGTATAGAAGGACTAGCGGGAGTCGGGATACACAATGAGCAGTTCTTC; CDR3: CASSIEGLAGVGIHNEQFF
V: TRBV2; size: -; D: -; J: TRBJ2-2; DNA: TGTGCCAGCACATCCGGCGGGGTGGTGGGGTCCGGGGAGCTGTTTTTT; CDR3: CASTSGGVVGSGELFF
V: TRBV30; size: -; D: -; J: TRBJ2-3; DNA: TGTGCCTGGAGTGCGGGATCCGCCGGGGGTACGCAGTATTTT; CDR3: CAWSAGSAGGTQYF
V: TRBV3-1/TRBV3-2; size: few; D: -; J: TRBJ2-7; DNA: TGTGCCAGCAGCCGGTCCCGGGAGCAGTACTTC; CDR3: CASSRSREQYF
V: TRBV5-1; size: few; D: TRBD1; J: TRBJ1-1; DNA: TGCGCCAGCAGCTTGTTACCGACAGGGGGCTCGAACACTGAAGCTTTCTTT; CDR3: CASSLLPTGGSNTEAFF
V: TRBV6-5; size: -; D: -; J: TRBJ1-2; DNA: TGTGCCAGCAGTTATCGGACAGACTATGGCTACACCTTC; CDR3: CASSYRTDYGYTF
V: TRBV30; size: -; D: TRBD1; J: TRBJ1-5; DNA: TGTGCCTGGAGTGTTGGGACAGGGCCGGAGCCCCAGCATTTT; CDR3: CAWSVGTGPEPQHF
V: TRBV10-2; size: -; D: TRBD1; J: TRBJ2-2; DNA: TGCGCCAGCAGTCCCGGACAGGGTGGGGACACCGGGGAGCTGTTTTTT; CDR3: CASSPGQGGDTGELFF